This T cell receptor (beta chain) was obtained from a study of T cells in localized non-small cell lung cancer. From germline, CDR1 is LNHDA and CDR2 SQIVND (reference sequence). The CDR3 is made up of 15 amino acids. The V gene lost 4 bases and the J gene lost 6 bases, with 15 bases spanning the gap. Libraries were prepared by immunoSEQ multiplex PCR; TCRdb keeps only in-frame clonotypes and omits some of them. The profile shows around 100,000 clones, roughly 87% of them singletons. The source was peripheral blood, collected before any cancer treatment. The TCR sequence derives from a man between 40 and 70 years old with stage I squamous cell lung carcinoma. The chain uses TRBV19 and TRBJ2-2; TRBD2 is a possible D gene (6 bases). This CDR3 is CASSRWGRRAGELFF. The DNA for the CDR3 is TGTGCCAGTAGTAGGTGGGGCCGGAGGGCCGGGGAGCTGTTTTTT.